A single sample gave rise to the 8 T cell receptor beta chains below, sequenced in a study of CD8 T cells in Susac syndrome. Reverse transcription of 0.5 to 1 ug RNA used random hexamers. A single record per CDR3 protein comes from TCRdb applying MiXCR to the immunoSEQ multiplex PCR reads. The sample holds about 400,000 distinct CDR3 sequences, around 83% seen once. The sample comprised CD8+ T cells from PBMCs. The receptor set was obtained from a human donor with multiple sclerosis.

The rearrangement uses TRBV28 and TRBJ2-2; 9 bases are a match to TRBD1. The CDR3 extends over 15 amino acids. The V and J ends lost 1 base and 6 bases, in that order; junction bases with no gene match: 3. Germline V gene lookup returns CDR1 MDHEN and CDR2 SYDVKM. The CDR3 loop reads CASSLLTGGPGELFF. The CDR3 bases are TGTGCCAGCAGTTTATTGACAGGGGGGCCCGGGGAGCTGTTTTTT.

V and J are TRBV29-1 and TRBJ1-1; perhaps TRBD1 as D (6 bases). The germline CDR1 and CDR2 sequences are SQVTM and ANQGSEA. The CDR3 is made up of 10 amino acids. The V end was cut by 6 bases, the J end by 9 bases, with 11 bases between. The CDR3 protein is CSVWTDQAFF. The CDR3 coding sequence is TGCAGCGTCTGGACAGACCAAGCTTTCTTT.

This chain links TRBV6-5 with TRBJ2-1; unclear D gene. V lost 2 bases to trimming and J lost 10 bases, with 9 bases between them. The length of the CDR3 is 12 residues. Germline lookup yields CDR1 MNHEY and CDR2 SVGAGI. The CDR3 region has the DNA TGTGCCAGCAGTTACGGGCAATCGGAGCAGTTCTTC. Amino acid sequence: CASSYGQSEQFF.

The table lists this clonotype with a count of one. The rearrangement joins TRBV14 to TRBJ2-1, with 7 bases identical to TRBD2. CDR1 SGHDN and CDR2 FVKESK come from the germline V gene. With V trimmed by 0 bases and J by 8 bases, 7 bases remained unmatched. CDR3 length: 15 amino acids. For the CDR3, the DNA is TGTGCCAGCAGCCAAGATGTCTTACGGGGGGATGAGCAGTTCTTC. Translated: CASSQDVLRGDEQFF.

This clonotype was counted a single time. This chain uses TRBV29-1 with TRBJ2-7, with 8 bases aligning to TRBD1. From germline, CDR1 is SQVTM and CDR2 ANQGSEA. CDR3 length: 12 amino acids. J was trimmed by 4 bases and V by 3 bases; bases with no gene match: 2. CDR3 region: CSVEDRVYEQYF. CDR3 bases: TGCAGCGTTGAGGACAGGGTATACGAGCAGTACTTC.

J is TRBJ2-7 and V is TRBV2; a weak D match, TRBD2 (5 bases). V was cut by 6 bases and J by 4 bases, with 16 bases left in between. CDR1 is SNHLY, CDR2 FYNNEI, per germline. The CDR3 has 14 amino acids. CDR3 residues: CASRDRTRVYEQYF. CDR3 DNA sequence: TGTGCCAGCAGAGACCGTACTAGAGTTTACGAGCAGTACTTC. Full variable domain (rest looked up from reference TRBV2 and TRBJ2-7): EPEVTQTPSHQVTQMGQEVILRCVPISNHLYFYWYRQILGQKVEFLVSFYNNEISEKSEIFDDQFSVERPDGSNFTLKIRSTKLEDSAMYFCASRDRTRVYEQYFGPGTRLTVT.

The genes are TRBV4-1 and TRBJ1-2; D uncertain. The CDR3 is 18 amino acids. The germline V and J ends were trimmed by 0 bases and 5 bases, with 22 bases remaining between them. The germline CDR1 and CDR2 sequences are MGHRA and YSYEKL. The CDR3 protein is CASSQDPPTSETQYGYTF. The DNA for the CDR3 is TGCGCCAGCAGCCAAGACCCCCCAACATCAGAGACTCAATATGGCTACACCTTC.

The chain links TRBV2 to TRBJ1-1; D not certain. CDR3 length: 17 residues. V was shortened by 5 bases and J by 2 bases, with 21 bases between the two germline ends. Germline CDR1 SNHLY, CDR2 FYNNEI. DNA for the CDR3: TGTGCCAGCAGTTTTCCGCTAACAGACGGAGCTAACACTGAAGCTTTCTTT. It codes for CASSFPLTDGANTEAFF.